A single sample gave rise to the 2 T cell receptor beta chains below, sequenced in a study of PD-1 blockade in classical Hodgkin lymphoma. Time point described: newly diagnosed, previously untreated cHL patient sample. Profiling relied on immunoSEQ multiplex PCR, and the TCRdb table lists in-frame clones only, not all of them. The sample contains about 33,000 clones, 94% of which appear only once. Sequencing was performed on peripheral blood mononuclear cells (PBMCs). The origin of the receptors is a human donor with classical Hodgkin lymphoma.

The chain employs TRBV4-3 and TRBJ1-1; D unclear. With 1 base removed from V and 4 bases from J, the gap between germline ends came to 7 bases. Germline V lookup: CDR1 LGHNA, CDR2 YSLEER. This CDR3 is built from 13 residues. The CDR3 spells CASSQGWRTEAFF. As DNA, the CDR3 is TGCGCCAGCAGCCAAGGGTGGCGCACTGAAGCTTTCTTT.

The chain carries TRBV9 and TRBJ2-1, with 8 bases lining up with TRBD2. The V gene's germline CDR1 is SGDLS and CDR2 YYNGEE. V shed 1 base and J 4 bases; nucleotides not matched to a gene: 10. The CDR3 runs to 17 residues. CDR3 sequence: CASSVRSGGYNYNEQFF. The CDR3 DNA reads TGTGCCAGCAGCGTAAGGAGCGGGGGATACAATTACAATGAGCAGTTCTTC.